Presented here are 15 T cell receptor beta chains from one specimen sequenced in a study of beta chain features in type 1 diabetes. These receptors' targets are unknown. Whole-study findings and limits: Shorter TCRB CDR3s, moderately but significantly so, marked every one of the four CD4+ subsets in Type 1 diabetes patients.

TCRB transcripts that were expressed got sequenced, as all of the isolated RNA had been reverse transcribed. TCRdb's table, derived via immunoSEQ multiplex PCR, lists solely in-frame clones and lacks some. The table has approximately 360,000 clones, 10% to 15% seen once; the top ten hold over 0.008%. Material for sequencing was naive CD4+ T cells from blood. The receptors come from a woman under 30 with type 1 diabetes.

This clone was found a few times. The J gene is TRBJ1-2, the V gene TRBV4-3; the D gene is possibly TRBD1 (5 bases). Trimming shortened V by 0 bases and J by 2 bases, and 13 bases separated the two germline ends. This CDR3 is built from 16 residues. Germline CDR1 and CDR2: LGHNA and YSLEER. This CDR3 is CASSQDHGGGNYGYTF. Written as DNA, the CDR3 is TGCGCCAGCAGCCAAGACCATGGGGGGGGAAACTATGGCTACACCTTC.

The V and J genes are TRBV10-3 and TRBJ2-1, with D unclear. The CDR3 has 12 residues. From germline, CDR1 is ENHRY and CDR2 SYGVKD. The V end was cut by 8 bases, the J end by 4 bases, with 9 bases between. For the CDR3, the DNA is TGTGCCATCGCTGGCGGTTACAATGAGCAGTTCTTC. It codes for CAIAGGYNEQFF.

This clone has just a few counts. The rearrangement links TRBV28 to TRBJ1-5, with 8 bases matching TRBD1. CDR1 and CDR2 from the germline V gene are MDHEN and SYDVKM. The ends lost 5 bases at V and 7 bases at J; junction bases unmatched: 4. The CDR3 runs 13 residues. The CDR3, as DNA: TGTGCCAGCAGTCGGGGACAGGCCCAGCCCCAGCATTTT. This codes for CASSRGQAQPQHF.

This clone has only a few counts. This chain uses TRBV9 with TRBJ2-5; 10 bases map to TRBD1. Germline-derived CDR1 and CDR2 are SGDLS and YYNGEE. CDR3 length equals 15 residues. The junction had 8 bases not matched to a gene; V was cut back by 4 bases and J by 5 bases. The CDR3 region has the DNA TGTGCCAGCAGCCCAGGGACAGGGGTCCTTGAGACCCAGTACTTC. Its protein is CASSPGTGVLETQYF.

There are a few counts of this clone. This sequence joins TRBV29-1 and TRBJ2-5, with D possibly TRBD1 on 6 matching bases. V lost 7 bases, J lost 5 bases, and 14 bases lay in between. Germline V gene lookup returns CDR1 SQVTM and CDR2 ANQGSEA. The CDR3 has 12 amino acids. The CDR3 bases are TGCAGCGCCCTATGGGGGCGGGAGACCCAGTACTTC. Translating it yields CSALWGRETQYF.

The CDR3 DNA sequence: TGTGCCAGCAGCCAGGAACCGGACAGGAGACACTACGAGCAGTACTTC. Translating it yields CASSQEPDRRHYEQYF. This chain connects TRBV4-2 to TRBJ2-7; 7 bases agree with TRBD1. CDR3 size: 16 residues. The V segment lost 3 bases and the J segment 3 bases; nucleotides outside the gene matches: 11. Germline-derived CDR1 and CDR2 are LGHNA and YNFKEQ.

In its sample, this clone was seen a few times. As DNA, the CDR3 is TGTGCCAGCAGCAGAGATAGGACAGGGCCAGGGGAGCTGTTTTTT. It specifies CASSRDRTGPGELFF. This chain links TRBV28 with TRBJ2-2; 8 bases are shared with TRBD1. The junction had 11 bases not matched to a gene; V was cut back by 6 bases and J by 8 bases. Germline assignment: CDR1 MDHEN and CDR2 SYDVKM. The CDR3 sequence is 15 residues long.

This clone was recorded a few times. This chain links TRBV12-5 with TRBJ2-1; 8 bases fit TRBD2. The ends lost 0 bases at V and 0 bases at J; junction bases unmatched: 7. CDR3 length equals 18 residues. CDR1 is LGHNT, CDR2 FRNRAP, per germline. CDR3 amino acids: CASGLVRSGSLSYNEQFF. The CDR3 DNA follows: TGTGCTAGTGGTTTGGTACGGAGCGGGAGTCTCTCCTACAATGAGCAGTTCTTC.

This clone was counted only a few times. The chain has TRBV11-2 and TRBJ2-5; 9 bases map to TRBD2. The CDR3 covers 15 residues. The ends lost 3 bases at V and 1 base at J; junction bases unmatched: 3. The germline CDR1 and CDR2 sequences are SGHAT and FQNNGV. The CDR3 nucleotides are TGTGCCAGCAGCTTGAGCGGGGGGCCCCAAGAGACCCAGTACTTC. Translating it yields CASSLSGGPQETQYF.

As DNA, the CDR3 is TGTGCCAGCAGCCCTTACACAGATACGCAGTATTTT. This gives the protein CASSPYTDTQYF. J is TRBJ2-3 and V is TRBV7-2; D call uncertain. V was shortened by 5 bases and J by 2 bases, with 5 bases between the two germline ends. The germline V gene encodes CDR1 SGHTA and CDR2 FQGNSA. The CDR3 covers 12 residues. Supplemented by reference TRBV7-2 and TRBJ2-3, the full variable domain reads GAGVSQSPSNKVTEKGKDVELRCDPISGHTALYWYRQSLGQGLEFLIYFQGNSAPDKSGLPSDRFSAERTGGSVSTLTIQRTQQEDSAVYLCASSPYTDTQYFGPGTRLTVL.

There are a few counts of this clone. Additional DNA sequences in this sample encode the identical CDR3. This sequence joins TRBV5-4 and TRBJ2-5, with 8 bases that match TRBD2. The CDR3 has 14 amino acids. The germline CDR1 and CDR2 sequences are SGHNT and YYREEE (reference sequence). The trim removed 4 bases at V and 5 bases at J, leaving 7 bases unmatched. CDR3 sequence: CASSRAGAGETQYF. The DNA of the CDR3 is TGTGCCAGCAGCCGAGCGGGGGCTGGGGAGACCCAGTACTTC. The full variable domain, with the rest looked up from reference TRBV5-4 and TRBJ2-5, is ETGVTQSPTHLIKTRGQQVTLRCSSQSGHNTVSWYQQALGQGPQFIFQYYREEENGRGNFPPRFSGLQFPNYSSELNVNALELDDSALYLCASSRAGAGETQYFGPGTRLLVL.

This clone was counted a few times. The chain uses TRBV19 and TRBJ2-5; 9 nucleotides match TRBD2. The CDR3 loop spans 17 amino acids. V lost 5 bases to trimming and J lost 1 base; unmatched junction nucleotides: 11. Per the germline V gene, CDR1 is LNHDA and CDR2 is SQIVND (reference sequence). This CDR3 reads CASSSPPTSGVQETQYF. The CDR3 bases are TGTGCCAGTAGTTCCCCCCCGACTAGCGGAGTCCAAGAGACCCAGTACTTC.

This clone was detected only a few times. V and J are TRBV29-1 and TRBJ1-1; no clear D gene. In germline, CDR1 is SQVTM, CDR2 ANQGSEA. This CDR3 region has 10 residues. V gave up 6 bases and J gave up 2 bases, with 4 bases separating them. The CDR3 region is CSVANTEAFF. The CDR3 bases are TGCAGCGTGGCTAACACTGAAGCTTTCTTT. Full variable domain (missing parts from reference TRBV29-1 and TRBJ1-1): SAVISQKPSRDICQRGTSLTIQCQVDSQVTMMFWYRQQPGQSLTLIATANQGSEATYESGFVIDKFPISRPNLTFSTLTVSNMSPEDSSIYLCSVANTEAFFGQGTRLTVV.

This clone has more than one count but fewer than ten. The chain has TRBV6-6 and TRBJ1-5; D is uncertain. V lost 5 bases and J 4 bases, leaving 15 bases between the germline ends. The germline V gene has CDR1 MNHNY and CDR2 SVGAGI (reference sequence). CDR3 length: 15 residues. In DNA, the CDR3 is TGTGCCAGCAGTCGGACTGAAGGAGTTAATCAGCCCCAGCATTTT. Residues: CASSRTEGVNQPQHF.

This chain links TRBV4-2 with TRBJ2-3; unclear D gene. CDR1 and CDR2 (germline): LGHNA, YNFKEQ. V gave up 0 bases and J gave up 1 base, with 11 bases separating them. This CDR3 comprises 16 residues. CDR3 residues: CASSQDRLGGTDTQYF. DNA for the CDR3: TGTGCCAGCAGCCAAGATCGCCTAGGTGGCACAGATACGCAGTATTTT.